What follows are 28 T cell receptor beta chains derived from one specimen sequenced in a study of T cells after yellow fever vaccination (dated by TCRdb to about 2019). To prepare the library, 5' RACE was applied. The sequencing machine was an Illumina NovaSeq 6000. Using fastp at Q25 and MiXCR, TCRdb reprocessed the public reads and kept productive beta chains. Each entry is one CDR3 protein sequence, shown with its most common DNA and genes. In this sample the table shows 100,000 to 150,000 distinct CDR3 sequences, almost 9% of which occur a single time. 40% of the sample lies in the top ten. In light of the paper, this sample's treatment or condition label describes: live attenuated yellow fever vaccine strain. Here the sequenced sample was CD8+ T cells sorted from PBMCs, taken on the day of the yellow fever booster vaccination. The source is a man aged 18-30 years who received the YFV17D yellow fever vaccine.

This sequence joins TRBV29-1 and TRBJ1-2, with D unresolved. The CDR3 totals 13 residues. The ends were cut back, 3 bases at V and 5 bases at J, with 13 bases in the middle. CDR1 and CDR2 from the germline V gene are SQVTM and ANQGSEA. The CDR3 sequence: CSVDDAVPYGYTF. CDR3 bases: TGCAGCGTTGATGATGCCGTGCCGTATGGCTACACCTTC.

The chain recombines TRBV7-9 with TRBJ2-3; D possibly corresponds to TRBD1 (5 bases). This CDR3 has 15 residues. Germline V lookup: CDR1 SEHNR, CDR2 FQNEAQ (reference sequence). The V gene lost 7 bases and the J gene lost 4 bases, with 18 bases spanning the gap. Here the CDR3 reads CASNRVRLGPDTQYF. The CDR3 DNA reads TGTGCCAGCAACCGTGTGCGGTTGGGGCCAGATACGCAGTATTTT.

This clonotype was seen ten or more times. This chain connects TRBV6-4 to TRBJ2-3; 7 bases are shared with TRBD1. V lost 8 bases and J lost 0; bases outside the gene matches: 11. This CDR3 is 16 amino acids long. Germline CDR1 MRHNA, CDR2 SNTAGT. The CDR3: CASAIQQGSSTDTQYF. Written as DNA, the CDR3 is TGTGCCAGCGCTATTCAACAGGGGTCCAGCACAGATACGCAGTATTTT.

The gene calls are TRBV11-3 and TRBJ2-5; 7 positions match TRBD2. This CDR3 has 16 amino acids. Germline lookup yields CDR1 SGHNT and CDR2 YENEEA. V shed 5 bases, J shed 5 bases, and the junction held 14 bases outside the gene matches. As DNA, the CDR3 is TGTGCCAGCAGCCCCGGGACCAGCGGGGTAGGGGAGACCCAGTACTTC. Translation: CASSPGTSGVGETQYF.

There are a few counts of this clonotype. The chain joins TRBV7-6 to TRBJ1-1, with no clear D. This CDR3 has 14 amino acids. V was pared by 5 bases and J by 6 bases, with 16 bases between. The germline V gene has CDR1 SGHVS and CDR2 FNYEAQ. The CDR3 DNA sequence: TGTGCCAGCAGCCCCGGCCCCGTAGGCCCTGAAGCTTTCTTT. Amino acids: CASSPGPVGPEAFF. The entire variable domain, with the rest obtained from reference TRBV7-6 and TRBJ1-1, is as follows: GAGVSQSPRYKVTKRGQDVALRCDPISGHVSLYWYRQALGQGPEFLTYFNYEAQQDKSGLPNDRFSAERPEGSISTLTIQRTEQRDSAMYRCASSPGPVGPEAFFGQGTRLTVV.

This clonotype has more than one count but fewer than ten. V gene TRBV6-6 combines with J gene TRBJ2-7, with 7 bases aligning to TRBD1. Germline assignment: CDR1 MNHNY and CDR2 SVGAGI (reference sequence). The CDR3 contains 15 residues. With 4 bases clipped from V and 3 bases from J, the junction kept 9 bases outside the gene matches. CDR3 amino acids: CASSSAGDRRYEQYF. The CDR3, as DNA: TGTGCCAGCAGTTCCGCCGGGGACAGACGCTACGAGCAGTACTTC.

The gene calls are TRBV4-1 and TRBJ2-2, with 7 bases lining up with TRBD2. Trimming took 4 bases from V and 0 from J; bases not matched to a gene: 11. Per the germline V gene, CDR1 is MGHRA and CDR2 is YSYEKL. The CDR3 length is 18 residues. CDR3 DNA: TGCGCCAGCAGCCGAGGGGCGGGAGTAAACGCGAACACCGGGGAGCTGTTTTTT. Its translation: CASSRGAGVNANTGELFF.

This clonotype was observed at least ten times. Here the CDR3 DNA reads TGTGCCAGCAGCCTTTTATGGGACAGGGACCAGCCCCAGCATTTT. Translating it yields CASSLLWDRDQPQHF. The chain recombines TRBV7-2 with TRBJ1-5; 9 bases match TRBD1. The V gene end was trimmed by 5 bases and the J gene end by 7 bases; junction bases not matched to a gene: 9. The CDR3 length is 15 residues. Germline-derived CDR1 and CDR2 are SGHTA and FQGNSA.

The chain has TRBV4-1 and TRBJ2-7; D unclear. The CDR3 has 14 amino acids. Trimming removed 3 bases at V and 5 bases at J, with 14 bases between. CDR1 and CDR2 (germline): MGHRA, YSYEKL. In DNA form, the CDR3 reads TGCGCCAGCAGCCAGTCTCTGGGTCTAGACGAGCAGTACTTC. This codes for CASSQSLGLDEQYF.

The chain is built from TRBV5-5 and TRBJ2-1, with a possible D match to TRBD1 (5 bases). Germline loops: CDR1 SGHKS, CDR2 YYEKEE (reference sequence). The CDR3 is 14 residues long. V lost 1 base and J lost 9, with 14 bases in between. DNA of the CDR3: TGTGCCAGCAGCTTGACCCCCCTCAGGGTTGAGCAGTTCTTC. It translates to CASSLTPLRVEQFF.

This clonotype turned up a few times. The V gene is TRBV19, the J gene TRBJ1-2; maybe TRBD1 (5 bases). Germline-derived CDR1 and CDR2 are LNHDA and SQIVND (reference sequence). The CDR3 covers 15 residues. V lost 9 bases and J lost 11, with 28 bases in between. CDR3 bases: TGTGCCAGGCCGTCCGGGACCCTGTTTTTCTCGGGTTACACCTTC. Protein: CARPSGTLFFSGYTF.

The chain is built from TRBV6-5 and TRBJ2-1; D may be TRBD2 (7 bases). The CDR3 is 15 amino acids. Trimming left V 1 base short and J 9 bases short, with 16 bases between. The V gene's germline CDR1 is MNHEY and CDR2 SVGAGI. In DNA form, the CDR3 reads TGTGCCAGCAGTTACTTCGGCGGGGGCAGGGGTGAGCAGTTCTTC. Protein: CASSYFGGGRGEQFF.

The rearrangement joins TRBV21-1 to TRBJ2-3; TRBD1 reflects the table's D call only, with no check against the DNA. TRBV21-1 has pseudogene status. CDR3 length: 17 amino acids. The CDR3, as DNA: TGTGCCAGCAGCAAAGCTAGTAGTCCTGAGGGGGTCGATACGCAGTATTTT. This codes for CASSKASSPEGVDTQYF.

The rearrangement joins TRBV4-2 to TRBJ1-1, with D unresolved. The germline V and J ends were trimmed by 5 bases and 6 bases, with 16 bases remaining between them. The CDR3 contains 14 residues. Looked up from germline, CDR1 is LGHNA and CDR2 is YNFKEQ. In DNA, the CDR3 is TGTGCCAGCAGCATCCCGGGCTCAACCCCTGAAGCTTTCTTT. It yields the protein CASSIPGSTPEAFF.

This clonotype was found many times. The chain joins TRBV6-2 or TRBV6-3 to TRBJ2-2; D remains unclear. Between the trimmed V and J ends, which lost 2 bases and 6 bases, there was a span of 1 base. This CDR3 has 11 amino acids. Germline V CDR1 and CDR2: MNHEY, SVGEGT. CDR3: CASSYPGELFF. The CDR3 DNA reads TGTGCCAGCAGTTACCCCGGGGAGCTGTTTTTT.

The CDR3 bases are TGCAGCGTTCTGCCGCACGGCGGGGACACAGATACGCAGTATTTT. Its translation: CSVLPHGGDTDTQYF. The rearrangement uses TRBV29-1 and TRBJ2-3; the D gene is possibly TRBD2 (6 bases). Germline CDR1 is SQVTM and CDR2 is ANQGSEA. The CDR3 spans 15 residues. With 5 bases removed from V and 2 bases from J, the gap between germline ends came to 17 bases.

This clonotype was seen only a few times. The chain has TRBV5-1 and TRBJ2-3; 10 bases are a match to TRBD1. Trimming removed 4 bases from V and 5 bases from J; junction bases left unmatched: 7. This CDR3 has 15 residues. Germline CDR1 is SGHRS and CDR2 is YFSETQ. CDR3 loop: CASSLGTGALDTQYF. Written as DNA, the CDR3 is TGCGCCAGCAGCCTAGGGACAGGGGCCTTAGATACGCAGTATTTT.

The J gene is TRBJ2-1, the V gene TRBV6-2 or TRBV6-3; D unresolved. Germline-derived CDR1 and CDR2 are MNHEY and SVGEGT. The CDR3 is made up of 12 amino acids. V was trimmed by 10 bases and J by 10 bases, leaving 17 bases between them. The CDR3 reads CATLGASWEQFF. The CDR3 DNA reads TGTGCCACCCTCGGTGCATCTTGGGAGCAGTTCTTC.

This clonotype was recorded a few times. This rearrangement joins TRBV20-1 to TRBJ1-2; D is ambiguous. The V and J ends lost 5 bases and 8 bases respectively, with 15 bases between them. Germline V lookup: CDR1 DFQATT, CDR2 SNEGSKA (reference sequence). The CDR3 has 12 residues. CDR3 protein: CSAFDIVTGYTF. CDR3 sequence (DNA): TGCAGTGCTTTCGACATCGTGACGGGCTACACCTTC.

The chain joins TRBV7-6 to TRBJ2-5, with 9 bases identical to TRBD2. The CDR3 covers 16 residues. The junction had 9 bases not matched to a gene; V was cut back by 0 bases and J by 7 bases. Germline loops: CDR1 SGHVS, CDR2 FNYEAQ. CDR3 in amino acids: CASSLASGGALGTQYF. As DNA, the CDR3 is TGTGCCAGCAGCTTAGCTAGCGGGGGAGCCTTGGGGACCCAGTACTTC.

This clonotype has just a few counts. The J gene is TRBJ2-3, the V gene TRBV20-1; a possible D gene is TRBD2 (7 bases). Trimming pared 8 bases from V and 3 bases from J, leaving 21 bases between. CDR3 length: 15 amino acids. Germline V gene data show CDR1 as DFQATT and CDR2 as SNEGSKA (reference sequence). CDR3 coding DNA: TGCAGTACCCACCTTCGGGGGGCTAGTACAGATACGCAGTATTTT. Translating it yields CSTHLRGASTDTQYF.

This clonotype has ten or more counts. The chain carries TRBV6-1 and TRBJ2-2; the D is unclear. CDR3 length equals 18 residues. CDR1 is MNHNS and CDR2 is SASEGT in the germline V gene. With 8 bases removed from V and 1 base from J, the gap between germline ends came to 23 bases. CDR3 sequence: CASLLRASALLNTGELFF. The CDR3 DNA reads as TGTGCCAGCCTTCTCCGGGCCTCAGCGCTCTTGAACACCGGGGAGCTGTTTTTT.

This chain uses TRBV7-9 with TRBJ2-7; weak D call: TRBD1 (6 bases). CDR3 length: 14 residues. V shed 3 bases and J shed 4 bases, with 13 bases lying between them. Per the germline V gene, CDR1 is SEHNR and CDR2 is FQNEAQ (reference sequence). The CDR3: CASSFGQGLYEQYV. The CDR3 nucleotides read TGTGCCAGCAGCTTCGGGCAGGGGTTGTACGAGCAGTACGTC.

As DNA, the CDR3 is TGCGCCAGCAGCTTGGGGGACAGGACGACCTACGAGCAGTACTTC. Translation: CASSLGDRTTYEQYF. The chain couples TRBV5-1 to TRBJ2-7; TRBD1 matches 8 bases. Germline V gives CDR1 SGHRS, CDR2 YFSETQ. V gave up 0 bases and J gave up 2 bases; unmatched junction bases: 4. The CDR3 has 15 residues. The whole variable domain, filled in from reference TRBV5-1 and TRBJ2-7, reads KAGVTQTPRYLIKTRGQQVTLSCSPISGHRSVSWYQQTPGQGLQFLFEYFSETQRNKGNFPGRFSGRQFSNSRSEMNVSTLELGDSALYLCASSLGDRTTYEQYFGPGTRLTVT.

The CDR3 loop is CASSLEKNTEAFF. The CDR3 bases are TGCGCCAGCAGCTTAGAGAAGAACACTGAAGCTTTCTTT. V and J are TRBV5-1 and TRBJ1-1; D uncertain. Germline V lookup: CDR1 SGHRS, CDR2 YFSETQ. The ends were cut back, 2 bases at V and 1 base at J, with 6 bases in the middle. This CDR3 spans 13 amino acids. Full variable domain (rest looked up from reference TRBV5-1 and TRBJ1-1): KAGVTQTPRYLIKTRGQQVTLSCSPISGHRSVSWYQQTPGQGLQFLFEYFSETQRNKGNFPGRFSGRQFSNSRSEMNVSTLELGDSALYLCASSLEKNTEAFFGQGTRLTVV.

This clonotype was seen more than once but under ten times. This CDR3 reads CARKGRESGANVLTF. CDR3 sequence (DNA): TGCGCCAGGAAGGGCAGGGAGAGTGGGGCCAACGTCCTGACTTTC. The chain links TRBV10-2 to TRBJ2-6; D tentatively reads TRBD1 or TRBD2 (5 bases each). Germline CDR1 reads WSHSY; CDR2 reads SAAADI. The CDR3 is 15 residues long. V dropped 9 bases and J dropped 3 bases, with 15 bases sitting between them.

J is TRBJ1-2 and V is TRBV7-9; tentatively, D is TRBD1 (5 bases). CDR3 length: 15 amino acids. V was cut by 5 bases and J by 4 bases, with 17 bases left in between. The germline V gene encodes CDR1 SEHNR and CDR2 FQNEAQ (reference sequence). This CDR3 is CASSQGQGGAYGYTF. CDR3 nucleotides: TGTGCCAGCAGCCAAGGGCAGGGTGGCGCCTATGGCTACACCTTC.

There are a few counts of this clonotype. The chain carries TRBV20-1 and TRBJ2-3; 9 bases match TRBD2. This CDR3 region has 15 residues. CDR1 DFQATT and CDR2 SNEGSKA come from the germline V gene (reference sequence). Trimming removed 3 bases from V and 4 bases from J; junction bases left unmatched: 8. CDR3 region: CSASSASGDSDTQYF. For the CDR3, the DNA is TGCAGTGCTAGTTCGGCTAGCGGGGATTCAGATACGCAGTATTTT.